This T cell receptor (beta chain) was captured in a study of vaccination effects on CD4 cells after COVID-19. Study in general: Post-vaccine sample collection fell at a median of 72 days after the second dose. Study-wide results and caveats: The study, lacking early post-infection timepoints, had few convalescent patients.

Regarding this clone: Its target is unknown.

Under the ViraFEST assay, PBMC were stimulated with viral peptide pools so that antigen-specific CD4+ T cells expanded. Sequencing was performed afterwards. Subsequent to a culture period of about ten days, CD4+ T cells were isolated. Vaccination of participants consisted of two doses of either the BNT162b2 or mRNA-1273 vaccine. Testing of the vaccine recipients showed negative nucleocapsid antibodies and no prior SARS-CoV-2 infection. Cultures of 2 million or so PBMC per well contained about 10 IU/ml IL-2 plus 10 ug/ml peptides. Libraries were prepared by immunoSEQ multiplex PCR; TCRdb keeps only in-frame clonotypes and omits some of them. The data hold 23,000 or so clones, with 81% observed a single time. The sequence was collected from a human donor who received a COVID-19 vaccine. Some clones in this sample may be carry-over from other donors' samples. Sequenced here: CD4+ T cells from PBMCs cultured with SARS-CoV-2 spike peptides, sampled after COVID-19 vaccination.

The CDR3 region is CASSFSAPRPGQPQHF. CDR3 bases: TGTGCCAGCAGTTTCAGCGCCCCGAGGCCTGGTCAGCCCCAGCATTTT. The chain is built from TRBV27 and TRBJ1-5; no firm D call. V was pared by 3 bases and J by 6 bases, with 18 bases between. Looked up from germline, CDR1 is MNHEY and CDR2 is SMNVEV (reference sequence). The CDR3 covers 16 residues.